This TCR beta chain originates from a study of CD8+ T cells in alopecia areata. Extraction and reverse transcription of RNA yielded cDNA as the sequencing template. The protocol was immunoSEQ multiplex PCR, while the TCRdb copy is restricted to in-frame clones and leaves out a portion. The data show about 150,000 clones, about three fifths seen once. PBMCs provided sorted CD4+ and CD8+ T cells. V gave up 2 bases and J gave up 4 bases, with 6 bases separating them. Germline assignment: CDR1 ENHRY and CDR2 SYGVKD. The CDR3 sequence is 12 residues long. J is TRBJ2-7 and V is TRBV10-3; unclear D gene. The clonotype comes from a human donor with alopecia areata. Sequenced material: CD4+ T cells sorted from blood, taken at week 0. This chain's CDR3 is CAISEEGYEQYF. CDR3 nucleotide sequence: TGTGCCATCAGTGAGGAAGGGTACGAGCAGTACTTC.